The clone carrying this TCR beta chain was seen a handful of times. The antigen remains unidentified. The data belong to a study of regulatory T cells in long-lasting Graves disease. As for time point: newly diagnosed GD, antithyroid drugs for less than 3 months. Preparation of the TCR library used RNA extracted from PBMCs. Broader study findings: Persistent patients had a count of shared public clonotypes (approximately 3,000) that exceeded that of new patients (around 960).

Investigators prepared the TCR beta libraries by applying iRepertoire HTBI primers and Arm-PCR of CDR3 regions. TCRdb re-called the multiplex PCR reads through MiXCR, storing one row per CDR3 protein. This sample has approximately 300,000 distinct CDR3 sequences, with 18% found just once. There are 13 residues in the CDR3. Germline V gives CDR1 SEHNR, CDR2 FQNEAQ (reference sequence). Trimming took 3 bases from V and 2 from J, leaving 8 bases between them. V gene TRBV7-9 combines with J gene TRBJ2-7; TRBD2 is a possible D gene (6 bases). This specimen consisted of peripheral blood mononuclear cells (PBMCs), obtained at new diagnosis, from a patient treated with antithyroid drugs. This sequence originates from a female donor with Graves disease. CDR3 in amino acids: CASSFGEAYEQYF. The CDR3 DNA reads as TGTGCCAGCAGCTTTGGGGAGGCCTACGAGCAGTACTTC. Drawing the rest from reference TRBV7-9 and TRBJ2-7, the complete variable domain is DTGVSQNPRHKITKRGQNVTFRCDPISEHNRLYWYRQTLGQGPEFLTYFQNEAQLEKSRLLSDRFSAERPKGSFSTLEIQRTEQGDSAMYLCASSFGEAYEQYFGPGTRLTVT.